This T cell receptor (beta chain) was profiled in a study of blood T cell repertoires in COVID-19. Overall study: Acute and convalescent COVID-19 specimens originated in the United States, Italy and Spain. T cells, B-cell-depleted T cells, or PBMCs supplied cDNA or gDNA.

Per the germline V gene, CDR1 is SGHTA and CDR2 is FQGTGA. This CDR3 spans 15 amino acids. V lost 8 bases to trimming and J lost 2 bases; unmatched junction nucleotides: 11. Original handling: Nucleated cell number was recorded as an estimate derived from reference gene primer amplification. The protocol was immunoSEQ multiplex PCR, while the TCRdb copy is restricted to in-frame clones and leaves out a portion. That table is the source of V, J and clone size, and D and trimming were worked out from the DNA. The table shows 450,000 to 500,000 clones, with over 75% occurring only once. This sequence joins TRBV7-3 and TRBJ1-1; 7 nucleotides align to TRBD1. The source material was peripheral blood. This TCR derives from a human donor in a cohort sampled during active COVID-19. CDR3 region: CASSPGDSENTEAFF. The DNA of the CDR3 is TGTGCCAGCTCCCCCGGGGACAGCGAAAACACTGAAGCTTTCTTT.